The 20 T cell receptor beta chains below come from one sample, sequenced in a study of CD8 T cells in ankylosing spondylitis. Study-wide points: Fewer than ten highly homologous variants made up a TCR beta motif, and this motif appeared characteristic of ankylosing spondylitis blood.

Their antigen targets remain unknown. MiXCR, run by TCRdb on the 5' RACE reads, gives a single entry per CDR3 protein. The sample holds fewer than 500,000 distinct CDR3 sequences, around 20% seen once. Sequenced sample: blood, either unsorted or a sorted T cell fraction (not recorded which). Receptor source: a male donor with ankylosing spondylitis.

The CDR3 DNA sequence: TGTGCCAGCAGCTTAGGGACTAGCCCAAACACCGGGGAGCTGTTTTTT. Translation gives CASSLGTSPNTGELFF. J is TRBJ2-2 and V is TRBV7-9, with 8 positions matching TRBD2. V gave up 1 base and J gave up 2 bases; unmatched junction bases: 3. This CDR3 has 16 amino acids. Germline CDR1 reads SEHNR; CDR2 reads FQNEAQ (reference sequence).

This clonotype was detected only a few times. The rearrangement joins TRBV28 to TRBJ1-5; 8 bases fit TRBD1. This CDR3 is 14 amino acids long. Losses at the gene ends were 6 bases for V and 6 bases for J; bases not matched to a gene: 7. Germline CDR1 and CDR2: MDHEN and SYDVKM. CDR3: CASRFRTGLQPQHF. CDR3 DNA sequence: TGTGCCAGCAGGTTCCGGACAGGGCTTCAGCCCCAGCATTTT.

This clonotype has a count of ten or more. The CDR3 spells CASSLVGENTEAFF. CDR3 DNA sequence: TGCGCCAGCAGCTTGGTGGGGGAGAACACTGAAGCTTTCTTT. This rearrangement joins TRBV5-1 to TRBJ1-1; D may be TRBD1 (5 bases). Germline CDR1 SGHRS, CDR2 YFSETQ. V was pared by 0 bases and J by 1 base, with 7 bases between. The CDR3 sequence is 14 residues long.

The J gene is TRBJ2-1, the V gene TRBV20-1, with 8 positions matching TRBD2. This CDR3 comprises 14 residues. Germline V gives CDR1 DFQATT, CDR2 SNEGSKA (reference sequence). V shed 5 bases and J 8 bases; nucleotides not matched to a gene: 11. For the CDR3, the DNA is TGCAGTGCTCCCGGGACTAGGAGGGACGATGAGCAGTTCTTC. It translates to CSAPGTRRDDEQFF.

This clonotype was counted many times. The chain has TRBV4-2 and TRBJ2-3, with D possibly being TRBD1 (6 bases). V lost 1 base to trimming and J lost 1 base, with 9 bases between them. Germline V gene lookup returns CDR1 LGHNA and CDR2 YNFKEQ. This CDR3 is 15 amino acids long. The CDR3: CASSQVTGGTDTQYF. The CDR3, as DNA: TGTGCCAGCAGCCAAGTGACAGGCGGCACAGATACGCAGTATTTT.

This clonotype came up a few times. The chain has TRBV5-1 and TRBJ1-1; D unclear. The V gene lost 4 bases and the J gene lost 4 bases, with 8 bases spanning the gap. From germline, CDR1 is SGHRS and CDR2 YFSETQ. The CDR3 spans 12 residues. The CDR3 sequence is CASSRVGTEAFF. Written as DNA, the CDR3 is TGCGCCAGCAGCAGGGTGGGCACTGAAGCTTTCTTT.

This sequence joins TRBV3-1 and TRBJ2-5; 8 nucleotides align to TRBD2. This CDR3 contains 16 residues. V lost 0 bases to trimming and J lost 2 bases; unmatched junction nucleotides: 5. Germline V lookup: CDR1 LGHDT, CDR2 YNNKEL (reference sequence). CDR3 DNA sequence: TGTGCCAGCAGCCAAGATCTCACTAGCGGACAAGAGACCCAGTACTTC. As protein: CASSQDLTSGQETQYF.

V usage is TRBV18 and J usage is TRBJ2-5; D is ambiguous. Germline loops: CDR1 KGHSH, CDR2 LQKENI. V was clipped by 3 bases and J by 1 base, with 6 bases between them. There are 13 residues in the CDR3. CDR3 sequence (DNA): TGTGCCAGCTCACCGATAGCCCAAGAGACCCAGTACTTC. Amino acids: CASSPIAQETQYF.

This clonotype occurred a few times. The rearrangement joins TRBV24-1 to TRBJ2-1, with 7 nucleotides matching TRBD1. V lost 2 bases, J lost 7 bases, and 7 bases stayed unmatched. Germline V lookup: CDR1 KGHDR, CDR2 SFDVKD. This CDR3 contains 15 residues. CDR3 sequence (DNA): TGTGCCACCAGTGATTCCGGGACAGTAAGTAATGAGCAGTTCTTC. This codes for CATSDSGTVSNEQFF.

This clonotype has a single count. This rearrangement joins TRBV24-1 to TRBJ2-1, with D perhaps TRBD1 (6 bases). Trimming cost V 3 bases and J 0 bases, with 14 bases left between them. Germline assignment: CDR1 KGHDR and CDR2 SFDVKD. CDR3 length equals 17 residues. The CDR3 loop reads CATSDHRTGISYNEQFF. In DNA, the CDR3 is TGTGCCACCAGTGATCACCGAACAGGGATCTCCTACAATGAGCAGTTCTTC.

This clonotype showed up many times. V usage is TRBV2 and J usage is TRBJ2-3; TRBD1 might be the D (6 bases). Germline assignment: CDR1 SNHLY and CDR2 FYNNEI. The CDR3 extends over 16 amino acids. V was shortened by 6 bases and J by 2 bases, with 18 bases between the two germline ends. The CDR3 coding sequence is TGTGCCAGCAGCCAAGGGGGAGCTGGGGCCACAGATACGCAGTATTTT. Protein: CASSQGGAGATDTQYF.

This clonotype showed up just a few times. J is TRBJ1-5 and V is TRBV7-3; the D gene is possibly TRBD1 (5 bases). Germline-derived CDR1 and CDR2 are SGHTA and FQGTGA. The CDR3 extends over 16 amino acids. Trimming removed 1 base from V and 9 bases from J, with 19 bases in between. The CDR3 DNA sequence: TGTGCCAGCAGCTTAATGACTATTACAGGCCGGCGGCCCCAGCATTTT. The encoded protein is CASSLMTITGRRPQHF.

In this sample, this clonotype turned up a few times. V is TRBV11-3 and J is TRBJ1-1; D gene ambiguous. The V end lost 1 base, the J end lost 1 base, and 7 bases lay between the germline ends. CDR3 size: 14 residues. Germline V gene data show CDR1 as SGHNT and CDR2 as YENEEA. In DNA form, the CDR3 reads TGTGCCAGCAGCTTAGCCCAGACGAACACTGAAGCTTTCTTT. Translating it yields CASSLAQTNTEAFF.

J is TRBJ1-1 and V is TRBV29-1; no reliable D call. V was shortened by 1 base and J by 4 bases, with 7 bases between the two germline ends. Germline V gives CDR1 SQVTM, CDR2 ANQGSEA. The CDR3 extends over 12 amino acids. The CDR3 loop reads CSVEAAGTEAFF. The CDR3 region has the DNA TGCAGCGTTGAAGCGGCTGGCACTGAAGCTTTCTTT.

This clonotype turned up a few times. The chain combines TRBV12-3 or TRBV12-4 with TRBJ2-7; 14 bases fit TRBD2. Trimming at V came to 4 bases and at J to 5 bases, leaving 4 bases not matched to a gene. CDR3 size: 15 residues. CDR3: CASSSGLAGVNEQYF. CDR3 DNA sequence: TGTGCCAGCAGTTCGGGACTAGCGGGAGTCAACGAGCAGTACTTC.

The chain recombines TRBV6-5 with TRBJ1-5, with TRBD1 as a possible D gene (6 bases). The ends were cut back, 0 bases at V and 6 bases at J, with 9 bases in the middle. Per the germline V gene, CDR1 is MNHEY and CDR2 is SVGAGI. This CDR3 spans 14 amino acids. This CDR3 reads CASSYSGGAQPQHF. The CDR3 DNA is TGTGCCAGCAGTTACTCGGGGGGGGCTCAGCCCCAGCATTTT.

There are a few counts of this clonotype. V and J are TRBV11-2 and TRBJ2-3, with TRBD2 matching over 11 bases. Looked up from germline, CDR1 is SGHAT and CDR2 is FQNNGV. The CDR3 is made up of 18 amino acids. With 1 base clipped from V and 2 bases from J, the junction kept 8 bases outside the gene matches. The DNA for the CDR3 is TGTGCCAGCAGCTTAGGAGTAGCGGGAGGGACCTACACAGATACGCAGTATTTT. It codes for CASSLGVAGGTYTDTQYF.

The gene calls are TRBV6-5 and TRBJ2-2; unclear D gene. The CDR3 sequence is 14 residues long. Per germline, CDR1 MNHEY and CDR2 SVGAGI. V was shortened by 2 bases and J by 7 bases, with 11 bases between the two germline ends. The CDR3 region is CASSYNRDRGELFF. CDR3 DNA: TGTGCCAGCAGTTACAATAGAGACCGCGGGGAGCTGTTTTTT.

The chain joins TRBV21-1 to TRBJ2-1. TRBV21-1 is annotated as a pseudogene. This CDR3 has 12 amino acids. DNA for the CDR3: TGTGCCAGCAGCAAAATGGAAAGGGAGCAGTTCTTC. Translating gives CASSKMEREQFF.

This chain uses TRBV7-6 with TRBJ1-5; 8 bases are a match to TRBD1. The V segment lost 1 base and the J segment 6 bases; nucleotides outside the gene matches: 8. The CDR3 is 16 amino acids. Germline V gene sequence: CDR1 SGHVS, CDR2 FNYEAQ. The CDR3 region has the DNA TGTGCCAGCAGCTTAGGGACAGGGAGGGCAGGTCAGCCCCAGCATTTT. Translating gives CASSLGTGRAGQPQHF.